This entry lists 27 T cell receptor beta chains sequenced from one sample in a study of T cells in tuberculosis. Described time point: new active TB diagnosis, blood taken before or within 7 days of starting treatment. Produced via immunoSEQ multiplex PCR; TCRdb's table is partial and in-frame only. This table holds around 30,000 clones, more than 85% found once. Source: PBMCs, taken at tuberculosis diagnosis. Receptors originate from an adult with tuberculosis.

The CDR3 sequence is CASSLGVSSGANVLTF. Written as DNA, the CDR3 is TGCGCCAGCAGCTTGGGAGTCTCTTCTGGGGCCAACGTCCTGACTTTC. The chain recombines TRBV5-1 with TRBJ2-6; no clear D gene. The germline V gene encodes CDR1 SGHRS and CDR2 YFSETQ. This CDR3 region has 16 residues. Trimming shortened V by 0 bases and J by 1 base, and 8 bases separated the two germline ends.

CDR3 residues: CASSYSSGAKNIQYF. In nucleotides, the CDR3 is TGTGCCAGCAGTTACTCATCCGGAGCCAAAAACATTCAGTACTTC. This chain connects TRBV6-5 to TRBJ2-4; D gene uncertain. Per the germline V gene, CDR1 is MNHEY and CDR2 is SVGAGI. V was shortened by 0 bases and J by 0 bases, with 6 bases between the two germline ends. The CDR3 contains 15 residues.

The chain employs TRBV7-2 and TRBJ2-1; TRBD2 might be the D (6 bases). The CDR3 has 15 amino acids. Germline-derived CDR1 and CDR2 are SGHTA and FQGNSA. The V end lost 6 bases, the J end lost 4 bases, and 16 bases lay between the germline ends. CDR3 residues: CASRRGLSGYNEQFF. The CDR3, as DNA: TGTGCCAGCAGACGCGGACTATCAGGGTACAATGAGCAGTTCTTC.

V gene TRBV4-1 combines with J gene TRBJ1-4; D possibly corresponds to TRBD1 (6 bases). Trimming took off 0 bases at V and 10 bases at J, with 24 bases between the two ends. Germline loops: CDR1 MGHRA, CDR2 YSYEKL. The CDR3 consists of 18 residues. This CDR3 reads CASSQEGAGGLVEIKLFF. DNA of the CDR3: TGCGCCAGCAGCCAAGAGGGGGCTGGAGGTTTGGTTGAGATAAAACTGTTTTTT.

This clone has only one observation. The CDR3 bases are TGTGCCAGCAGCCCCGGGACTAGGGAGCAGTACTTC. It yields the protein CASSPGTREQYF. This chain joins TRBV5-8 and TRBJ2-7, with 8 nucleotides matching TRBD2. V lost 4 bases and J lost 7; bases outside the gene matches: 4. Germline V gene sequence: CDR1 SGHTS, CDR2 YDEGEE. This CDR3 spans 12 amino acids.

The chain carries TRBV29-1 and TRBJ2-3, with 7 bases identical to TRBD2. The CDR3 has 14 residues. Germline V gene sequence: CDR1 SQVTM, CDR2 ANQGSEA. V lost 7 bases to trimming and J lost 5 bases; unmatched junction nucleotides: 12. The CDR3 nucleotides are TGCAGCGGTGGTTGGGAGGGAGGGAGAGATACGCAGTATTTT. Its protein product is CSGGWEGGRDTQYF.

This clone was seen a single time. The rearrangement uses TRBV5-4 and TRBJ1-6; D gene uncertain. From germline, CDR1 is SGHNT and CDR2 YYREEE (reference sequence). Trimming pared 4 bases from V and 5 bases from J, leaving 10 bases between. The CDR3 runs to 14 residues. The CDR3 reads CASSRDGNNSPLHF. CDR3 DNA: TGTGCCAGCAGCCGCGACGGGAATAATTCACCCCTCCACTTT.

This chain joins TRBV4-2 and TRBJ2-3; 10 bases are a match to TRBD2. The germline V gene encodes CDR1 LGHNA and CDR2 YNFKEQ. There are 16 residues in the CDR3. After removal of 4 bases from V and 0 bases from J, the junction contained 4 bases not matched to a gene. The CDR3 loop is CASSRGTSESTDTQYF. In nucleotides, the CDR3 is TGTGCCAGCAGCCGGGGGACTAGCGAGAGCACAGATACGCAGTATTTT.

The CDR3 reads CASSAGGTGHNEQFF. The DNA of the CDR3 is TGCGCCAGCAGCGCGGGGGGGACAGGACACAATGAGCAGTTCTTC. The V gene is TRBV5-1, the J gene TRBJ2-1; D is possibly TRBD2 (9 bases). V lost 4 bases and J lost 5, with 16 bases in between. The CDR3 is made up of 15 amino acids. The germline gives CDR1 SGHRS, CDR2 YFSETQ.

The chain is built from TRBV6-5 and TRBJ2-7; 8 bases match TRBD1. This CDR3 is built from 15 residues. With V trimmed by 6 bases and J by 0 bases, 7 bases remained unmatched. The germline CDR1 and CDR2 sequences are MNHEY and SVGAGI. The CDR3 is CASSKQGGSSYEQYF. DNA for the CDR3: TGTGCCAGCAGCAAACAGGGGGGCAGCTCCTACGAGCAGTACTTC.

V is TRBV2 and J is TRBJ1-1; the match to TRBD1 covers 7 bases. Germline V gives CDR1 SNHLY, CDR2 FYNNEI. J was trimmed by 0 bases and V by 4 bases; bases with no gene match: 5. This CDR3 contains 15 residues. The CDR3 DNA reads TGTGCCAGCAGTGCGTCGACAGGGCTGAACACTGAAGCTTTCTTT. Translation: CASSASTGLNTEAFF.

The chain carries TRBV9 and TRBJ2-3; 9 nucleotides match TRBD2. Germline V gives CDR1 SGDLS, CDR2 YYNGEE. The CDR3 spans 18 residues. V dropped 0 bases and J dropped 2; count of bases not matched to a gene: 10. CDR3 bases: TGTGCCAGCAGCGTAGAGTCTAGTCTAGCGGGGAACACAGATACGCAGTATTTT. The encoded protein is CASSVESSLAGNTDTQYF.

The chain carries TRBV2 and TRBJ2-2; perhaps TRBD1 as D (6 bases). With 3 bases removed from V and 2 bases from J, the gap between germline ends came to 13 bases. From germline, CDR1 is SNHLY and CDR2 FYNNEI. The CDR3 runs 16 residues. Here the CDR3 DNA reads TGTGCCAGCAGTGAGTGGCAGGGGTCAAACACCGGGGAGCTGTTTTTT. Its protein is CASSEWQGSNTGELFF. The variable domain in full, with the rest retrieved from reference TRBV2 and TRBJ2-2, is EPEVTQTPSHQVTQMGQEVILRCVPISNHLYFYWYRQILGQKVEFLVSFYNNEISEKSEIFDDQFSVERPDGSNFTLKIRSTKLEDSAMYFCASSEWQGSNTGELFFGEGSRLTVL.

The rearrangement joins TRBV4-1 to TRBJ2-3, with 13 nucleotides matching TRBD2. This CDR3 contains 18 residues. J gave up 1 base and V 1 base, and 5 bases lay outside the gene matches. Germline values: CDR1 MGHRA, CDR2 YSYEKL. CDR3: CASSQVTSGGAGTDTQYF. CDR3 DNA: TGCGCCAGCAGCCAAGTCACTAGCGGGGGGGCGGGCACAGATACGCAGTATTTT.

V usage is TRBV5-1 and J usage is TRBJ2-7, with D maybe TRBD2 (6 bases). Germline V gene sequence: CDR1 SGHRS, CDR2 YFSETQ. V was pared by 5 bases and J by 3 bases, with 18 bases between. The CDR3 totals 15 residues. The CDR3 protein is CASSYGTPGGYEQYF. In nucleotides, the CDR3 is TGCGCCAGCAGTTACGGGACTCCAGGAGGCTACGAGCAGTACTTC.

The rearrangement links TRBV4-1 to TRBJ2-5; maybe TRBD1 (5 bases). Deletions cut 1 base from V and 1 base from J, with 13 bases between. Germline V gene data show CDR1 as MGHRA and CDR2 as YSYEKL. The CDR3 runs to 16 residues. The CDR3 region has the DNA TGCGCCAGCAGCCAAGTCGGCAGCCAGGGCCAAGAGACCCAGTACTTC. Its protein is CASSQVGSQGQETQYF.

This chain uses TRBV27 with TRBJ1-6, with D unclear. Per germline, CDR1 MNHEY and CDR2 SMNVEV (reference sequence). Trimming took 3 bases from V and 6 from J, leaving 12 bases between them. This CDR3 is built from 15 residues. The CDR3 sequence is CASSFYSGFNSPLHF. In DNA form, the CDR3 reads TGTGCCAGCAGTTTCTATTCAGGATTTAATTCACCCCTCCACTTT.

This chain uses TRBV19 with TRBJ2-1, with D perhaps matching TRBD1 (6 bases). Per the germline V gene, CDR1 is LNHDA and CDR2 is SQIVND (reference sequence). The CDR3 spans 13 residues. Trimming removed 7 bases at V and 4 bases at J, with 11 bases between. The CDR3 DNA sequence: TGTGCCAGTAACCGGCAGGGGTACAATGAGCAGTTCTTC. Its protein is CASNRQGYNEQFF.

The chain employs TRBV2 and TRBJ1-2; no firm D call. This CDR3 has 13 residues. With 2 bases removed from V and 6 bases from J, the gap between germline ends came to 10 bases. Looked up from germline, CDR1 is SNHLY and CDR2 is FYNNEI. The CDR3 DNA is TGTGCCAGCAGTGAACAGGCCCTCCATGGCTACACCTTC. The encoded protein is CASSEQALHGYTF. Filled out from reference TRBV2 and TRBJ1-2, the complete variable domain reads EPEVTQTPSHQVTQMGQEVILRCVPISNHLYFYWYRQILGQKVEFLVSFYNNEISEKSEIFDDQFSVERPDGSNFTLKIRSTKLEDSAMYFCASSEQALHGYTFGSGTRLTVV.

The CDR3 is CASSRRDPLDYGYTF. The CDR3 nucleotides read TGTGCCAGCAGTCGGCGGGACCCCTTGGACTATGGCTACACCTTC. V gene TRBV6-1 combines with J gene TRBJ1-2, with D tentatively TRBD1 (5 bases). The CDR3 is made up of 15 amino acids. The V end was cut by 5 bases, the J end by 3 bases, with 16 bases between. Germline V CDR1 and CDR2: MNHNS, SASEGT.

The V gene is TRBV7-2, the J gene TRBJ2-2; a weak D match, TRBD2 (6 bases). CDR1 SGHTA and CDR2 FQGNSA come from the germline V gene. This CDR3 comprises 16 residues. V dropped 4 bases and J dropped 1 base, with 13 bases sitting between them. CDR3: CASSYMPRGNTGELFF. The CDR3 region has the DNA TGTGCCAGCAGCTACATGCCGCGGGGGAACACCGGGGAGCTGTTTTTT.

This clone was seen just once. This chain links TRBV6-1 with TRBJ2-5; 7 bases fit TRBD1. The germline V gene encodes CDR1 MNHNS and CDR2 SASEGT. V dropped 6 bases and J dropped 4; count of bases not matched to a gene: 5. The CDR3 sequence is 13 residues long. CDR3 coding DNA: TGTGCCAGCAGCCGACAGGGAATAGAGACCCAGTACTTC. Translation gives CASSRQGIETQYF.

V and J are TRBV7-2 and TRBJ2-5; TRBD2 agrees at 11 bases. Germline lookup yields CDR1 SGHTA and CDR2 FQGNSA. The CDR3 consists of 17 residues. V shed 1 base and J 1 base; nucleotides not matched to a gene: 5. The CDR3 region has the DNA TGTGCCAGCAGCTTAGTGGGGACTAGCGGCCTCCAAGAGACCCAGTACTTC. Its protein is CASSLVGTSGLQETQYF.

V gene TRBV5-1 combines with J gene TRBJ2-7; maybe TRBD2 (6 bases). The V end lost 4 bases, the J end lost 2 bases, and 10 bases lay between the germline ends. The CDR3 covers 13 residues. Germline CDR1 and CDR2: SGHRS and YFSETQ. As DNA, the CDR3 is TGCGCCAGCAGCCGGGACTTTCCCTACGAGCAGTACTTC. Translation: CASSRDFPYEQYF.

V and J are TRBV7-3 and TRBJ2-4, with 10 bases matching TRBD2. The V segment lost 4 bases and the J segment 8 bases; nucleotides outside the gene matches: 29. Germline V CDR1 and CDR2: SGHTA, FQGTGA. The CDR3 covers 22 residues. CDR3 coding DNA: TGTGCCAGCAGCTCAATAGGGTCCCCAGGGGGCCGGCCTAGCGGGAGTATACACATTCAGTACTTC. Translated, it gives CASSSIGSPGGRPSGSIHIQYF.

The gene calls are TRBV27 and TRBJ2-7; 9 bases match TRBD1. From germline, CDR1 is MNHEY and CDR2 SMNVEV (reference sequence). The CDR3 covers 14 residues. Trimming removed 2 bases from V and 3 bases from J; junction bases left unmatched: 2. CDR3 sequence: CASSLGTGSYEQYF. The CDR3 DNA reads as TGTGCCAGCAGTTTAGGGACAGGGAGCTACGAGCAGTACTTC.

V is TRBV18 and J is TRBJ2-7; D may be TRBD1 (6 bases). The CDR3 sequence is 12 residues long. V was trimmed by 4 bases and J by 5 bases, leaving 9 bases between them. The germline V gene has CDR1 KGHSH and CDR2 LQKENI. The CDR3 is CASSQAGDEQYF. The CDR3 nucleotides read TGTGCCAGCTCACAGGCAGGGGACGAGCAGTACTTC.